These 28 T cell receptor beta chains originate from one sample sequenced in a study of cytomegalovirus exposure and HLA in healthy donors. Researchers ran the PCR with 60 Vbeta and 13 Jbeta primers. Only in-frame clones appear in the TCRdb table, and some are missing; sequencing was by immunoSEQ multiplex PCR. Among 130,000 to 150,000 clones, under 70% were seen once, and the ten largest hold about 2.9%. Material for sequencing was PBMCs. Receptors originate from a young woman in good health and CMV-seropositive.

This clone occurred a few times. The chain is built from TRBV7-9 and TRBJ2-3; TRBD1 matches at 7 bases. With V trimmed by 5 bases and J by 1 base, 3 bases remained unmatched. Germline CDR1 SEHNR, CDR2 FQNEAQ (reference sequence). The CDR3 loop spans 14 amino acids. The CDR3 here is CASSKGQGTDTQYF. The CDR3 DNA follows: TGTGCCAGCAGCAAAGGACAGGGCACAGATACGCAGTATTTT.

This clone was counted once. The chain couples TRBV4-2 to TRBJ1-2; 9 bases map to TRBD1. CDR1 is LGHNA, CDR2 YNFKEQ, per germline. The CDR3 runs 15 residues. Losses at the gene ends were 1 base for V and 4 bases for J; bases not matched to a gene: 4. The CDR3 loop is CASSQGQGGTYGYTF. The CDR3 bases are TGTGCCAGCAGCCAAGGACAGGGGGGGACCTATGGCTACACCTTC.

This chain uses TRBV11-2 with TRBJ1-4; 7 positions agree with TRBD1. There are 15 residues in the CDR3. J was trimmed by 7 bases and V by 6 bases; bases with no gene match: 11. Germline V lookup: CDR1 SGHAT, CDR2 FQNNGV. The CDR3 nucleotides read TGTGCCAGCAGTCGAATCCAGGGGGGATTTGAAAAACTGTTTTTT. Protein: CASSRIQGGFEKLFF.

V usage is TRBV2 and J usage is TRBJ1-3; D unclear. The CDR3 sequence is 15 residues long. V lost 5 bases and J lost 0, with 11 bases in between. Germline loops: CDR1 SNHLY, CDR2 FYNNEI. The CDR3 reads CASSKEAASGNTIYF. CDR3 DNA: TGTGCCAGCAGTAAAGAAGCCGCCTCTGGAAACACCATATATTTT.

The chain uses TRBV12-2 and TRBJ2-7; TRBD1 is the table's D call and was not checked against the DNA. TRBV12-2 constitutes a pseudogene. The CDR3 spans 13 residues. The CDR3: CASRLSDSYEQYF. CDR3 nucleotides: TGTGCAAGTCGCTTAAGCGACAGCTACGAGCAGTACTTC.

This clone was counted only a few times. The gene calls are TRBV18 and TRBJ1-1; TRBD1 agrees at 7 bases. The CDR3 loop spans 18 amino acids. The germline V gene has CDR1 KGHSH and CDR2 LQKENI. V was pared by 6 bases and J by 0 bases, with 16 bases of the junction left unmatched. CDR3 in amino acids: CASSQNAGGPILNTEAFF. DNA of the CDR3: TGTGCCAGCTCGCAAAATGCAGGGGGACCAATATTGAACACTGAAGCTTTCTTT.

This clone turned up a few times. This sequence joins TRBV19 and TRBJ1-2, with no clear D. The CDR3 has 17 residues. Germline CDR1 is LNHDA and CDR2 is SQIVND (reference sequence). V gave up 1 base and J gave up 4 bases, with 19 bases separating them. The CDR3 here is CASSIVILGDRSYGYTF. The CDR3 DNA is TGTGCCAGTAGTATAGTTATCCTCGGGGATAGATCCTATGGCTACACCTTC. Full variable domain (missing parts from reference TRBV19 and TRBJ1-2): DGGITQSPKYLFRKEGQNVTLSCEQNLNHDAMYWYRQDPGQGLRLIYYSQIVNDFQKGDIAEGYSVSREKKESFPLTVTSAQKNPTAFYLCASSIVILGDRSYGYTFGSGTRLTVV.

The J gene is TRBJ2-7, the V gene TRBV19, with 8 positions matching TRBD2. The CDR3 has 14 residues. J was trimmed by 2 bases and V by 6 bases; bases with no gene match: 6. The germline V gene has CDR1 LNHDA and CDR2 SQIVND (reference sequence). CDR3 DNA: TGTGCCAGTAGAGCGGGAGCGGGACCCTACGAGCAGTACTTC. This gives the protein CASRAGAGPYEQYF.

The chain couples TRBV2 to TRBJ2-2, with D perhaps matching TRBD1 (6 bases). Germline lookup yields CDR1 SNHLY and CDR2 FYNNEI. The CDR3 totals 15 residues. V dropped 6 bases and J dropped 1 base, with 12 bases sitting between them. The CDR3 here is CASRAGTLNTGELFF. The DNA of the CDR3 is TGTGCCAGCAGAGCCGGGACATTGAACACCGGGGAGCTGTTTTTT.

This sequence joins TRBV6-4 and TRBJ1-5; tentatively, D is TRBD1 (6 bases). The V gene lost 5 bases and the J gene lost 7 bases, with 15 bases spanning the gap. From germline, CDR1 is MRHNA and CDR2 SNTAGT. This CDR3 comprises 14 residues. As DNA, the CDR3 is TGTGCCAGCAGTACACAGGGAACTCGGCAGCCCCAGCATTTT. Residues: CASSTQGTRQPQHF.

This clone was recorded only once. This sample includes further DNA sequences coding for the same CDR3. The rearrangement joins TRBV15 to TRBJ1-1; unclear D gene. The CDR3 covers 14 residues. Germline V lookup: CDR1 LNHNV, CDR2 YYDKDF (reference sequence). V was shortened by 3 bases and J by 4 bases, with 12 bases between the two germline ends. CDR3 bases: TGTGCCACCAGCAGGAGGGCGTCCTCCACTGAAGCTTTCTTT. It specifies CATSRRASSTEAFF.

The chain couples TRBV5-8 to TRBJ2-3; tentative D call: TRBD2 (5 bases). The V gene lost 5 bases and the J gene lost 6 bases, with 19 bases spanning the gap. The CDR3 totals 15 residues. Germline V gene data show CDR1 as SGHTS and CDR2 as YDEGEE. CDR3 sequence: CASRFVQVRGDTQYF. The CDR3 region has the DNA TGTGCCAGCAGGTTTGTTCAGGTCCGCGGGGATACGCAGTATTTT.

This clone has a handful of counts. The chain uses TRBV7-9 and TRBJ2-5, with TRBD2 identical over 15 bases. The V segment lost 1 base and the J segment 11 bases; nucleotides outside the gene matches: 2. The CDR3 spans 14 residues. The germline V gene has CDR1 SEHNR and CDR2 FQNEAQ (reference sequence). The CDR3 DNA is TGTGCCAGCAGCTTAGGGACTAGCGGGAGGGAGCAGTACTTC. This translates into CASSLGTSGREQYF.

This clone was seen only a few times. The rearrangement links TRBV5-1 to TRBJ2-1; 14 bases agree with TRBD2. This CDR3 is 18 amino acids long. Germline CDR1 and CDR2: SGHRS and YFSETQ. V shed 3 bases, J shed 7 bases, and the junction held 12 bases outside the gene matches. CDR3 protein: CASSWSTRLAGGLNEQFF. Written as DNA, the CDR3 is TGCGCCAGCAGCTGGAGCACCCGACTAGCGGGAGGGCTGAATGAGCAGTTCTTC.

This clone was detected a few times. The chain links TRBV4-1 to TRBJ1-4; D gene uncertain. The V end lost 4 bases, the J end lost 6 bases, and 18 bases lay between the germline ends. Germline assignment: CDR1 MGHRA and CDR2 YSYEKL. This CDR3 spans 16 amino acids. The CDR3 loop is CASSLPSTSSDEKLFF. The CDR3 coding sequence is TGCGCCAGCAGCCTCCCCTCGACATCCTCGGATGAAAAACTGTTTTTT.

The chain links TRBV4-2 to TRBJ2-5, with D possibly TRBD2 on 5 matching bases. Germline-derived CDR1 and CDR2 are LGHNA and YNFKEQ. The CDR3 spans 13 residues. V was pared by 4 bases and J by 2 bases, with 8 bases between. CDR3 coding DNA: TGTGCCAGCAGCCCCACGGGGCAAGAGACCCAGTACTTC. Its translation is CASSPTGQETQYF.

The chain has TRBV2 and TRBJ2-7, with 9 nucleotides matching TRBD1. From germline, CDR1 is SNHLY and CDR2 FYNNEI. The junction had 11 bases not matched to a gene; V was cut back by 7 bases and J by 7 bases. The CDR3 loop spans 14 amino acids. The CDR3 is CASKGDRVTVEQYF. CDR3 nucleotides: TGTGCCAGCAAAGGGGACAGGGTGACGGTGGAGCAGTACTTC.

The chain carries TRBV5-1 and TRBJ1-5; D perhaps matches TRBD1 (6 bases). Trimming cost V 3 bases and J 1 base, with 8 bases left between them. Germline V CDR1 and CDR2: SGHRS, YFSETQ. The CDR3 runs to 14 residues. In nucleotides, the CDR3 is TGCGCCAGCAGCTCCGGACAGAGCAATCAGCCCCAGCATTTT. This sequence encodes CASSSGQSNQPQHF.

This sequence joins TRBV15 and TRBJ2-1; 9 nucleotides align to TRBD1. Germline CDR1 reads LNHNV; CDR2 reads YYDKDF (reference sequence). The CDR3 is made up of 17 amino acids. Unmatched junction bases numbered 9, after V lost 0 bases and J lost 6 bases. The CDR3 reads CATSRDPQDRGFNEQFF. For the CDR3, the DNA is TGTGCCACCAGCAGAGACCCTCAGGACAGGGGATTCAATGAGCAGTTCTTC.

The genes are TRBV5-8 and TRBJ2-7; D is perhaps TRBD2 (6 bases). Trimming shortened V by 6 bases and J by 6 bases, and 31 bases separated the two germline ends. CDR1 and CDR2 (germline): SGHTS, YDEGEE. The CDR3 length is 18 residues. The CDR3 DNA reads as TGTGCCAGCAACAACCCTAGACTCCCGGGAGTGGAGTTCAGCGAGCAGTACTTC. Amino acid sequence: CASNNPRLPGVEFSEQYF.

The chain is built from TRBV19 and TRBJ2-1; D is ambiguous. Germline lookup yields CDR1 LNHDA and CDR2 SQIVND (reference sequence). Trimming took 4 bases from V and 0 from J, leaving 10 bases between them. The CDR3 spans 15 residues. The CDR3 DNA follows: TGTGCCAGTAGTAGAGGTTCAAGCTCCTACAATGAGCAGTTCTTC. Encoded protein: CASSRGSSSYNEQFF.

DNA for the CDR3: TGCGCCAGCAGTGTTGGTAGCGGGGGGGATGAGCAGTTCTTC. Translating it yields CASSVGSGGDEQFF. This chain connects TRBV10-2 to TRBJ2-1; 11 bases align to TRBD2. This CDR3 comprises 14 residues. Trimming cost V 4 bases and J 8 bases; bases outside gene matches: 4. Germline lookup yields CDR1 WSHSY and CDR2 SAAADI.

This clone was detected a few times. The rearrangement links TRBV18 to TRBJ2-7; TRBD1 aligns across 9 bases. V shed 5 bases, J shed 4 bases, and the junction held 6 bases outside the gene matches. Germline CDR1 and CDR2: KGHSH and LQKENI. CDR3 length: 14 residues. CDR3 residues: CASSMRTGEYEQYF. In DNA form, the CDR3 reads TGTGCCAGCTCAATGCGGACAGGGGAGTACGAGCAGTACTTC.

This clone was recorded a few times. V and J are TRBV9 and TRBJ2-2, with 9 bases fitting TRBD2. Germline CDR1 is SGDLS and CDR2 is YYNGEE. V gave up 1 base and J gave up 7 bases; unmatched junction bases: 8. The CDR3 spans 16 residues. The CDR3 DNA sequence: TGTGCCAGCAGCGTACGTCGGACTAGCGTCGGCGGGGAGCTGTTTTTT. Amino acid sequence: CASSVRRTSVGGELFF.

The CDR3 bases are TGTGCCAGCAGCTTCGGGGGTGAAGCTTTCTTT. Residues: CASSFGGEAFF. V is TRBV11-2 and J is TRBJ1-1; perhaps TRBD1 as D (5 bases). V shed 3 bases and J shed 7 bases, with 6 bases lying between them. Per the germline V gene, CDR1 is SGHAT and CDR2 is FQNNGV. This CDR3 region has 11 residues.

The chain combines TRBV5-1 with TRBJ2-5; the match to TRBD1 covers 9 bases. The length of the CDR3 is 16 residues. Trimming took 2 bases from V and 2 from J; bases not matched to a gene: 7. CDR1 is SGHRS and CDR2 is YFSETQ in the germline V gene. CDR3 sequence reads: CASSFRGDRGQETQYF. DNA of the CDR3: TGCGCCAGCAGCTTTCGGGGAGACAGGGGGCAAGAGACCCAGTACTTC.

The chain is built from TRBV7-9 and TRBJ2-5, with 12 positions matching TRBD2. Germline V gene data show CDR1 as SEHNR and CDR2 as FQNEAQ (reference sequence). The CDR3 extends over 16 amino acids. V shed 0 bases and J 5 bases; nucleotides not matched to a gene: 4. The CDR3 reads CASSLATSGGGETQYF. CDR3 sequence (DNA): TGTGCCAGCAGCTTAGCGACTAGCGGGGGCGGGGAGACCCAGTACTTC.

In its sample, this clone was seen once. The gene calls are TRBV5-4 and TRBJ1-2; 9 nucleotides match TRBD1. This CDR3 region has 15 residues. CDR1 is SGHNT and CDR2 is YYREEE in the germline V gene (reference sequence). The J segment lost 4 bases and the V segment lost 0 bases, leaving 4 bases of the junction unmatched. The CDR3 DNA sequence: TGTGCCAGCAGCTTGGGGACAGGGGATACCTATGGCTACACCTTC. It encodes CASSLGTGDTYGYTF. The full variable domain, its missing parts supplied by reference TRBV5-4 and TRBJ1-2, is ETGVTQSPTHLIKTRGQQVTLRCSSQSGHNTVSWYQQALGQGPQFIFQYYREEENGRGNFPPRFSGLQFPNYSSELNVNALELDDSALYLCASSLGTGDTYGYTFGSGTRLTVV.